This T cell receptor (beta chain) was identified during a study of blood T cell repertoires in COVID-19. The overall study: The analysed material was cDNA or gDNA that came from T cells, B-cell-depleted T cells, or PBMCs.

Under the authors' procedure: Amplification of reference gene primers provided the estimated nucleated cell counts. Here immunoSEQ multiplex PCR was the method, and the copy in TCRdb shows in-frame clones only, minus some. The V and J calls and clone size are taken from that table; D and trimming were inferred from the DNA. The sample lists about 220,000 clones; 85% were seen once. The count of this clone is one. During active infection, Seattle patients enrolled and were then monitored through disease. The CDR3 consists of 15 residues. Germline V gives CDR1 MGHDK, CDR2 SYGVNS. J gave up 4 bases and V 3 bases, and 4 bases lay outside the gene matches.

The chain links TRBV25-1 to TRBJ2-3, with 10 bases identical to TRBD2. This clonotype was obtained from a woman between 65 and 79 years old with COVID-19, enrolled during active disease. Sequenced: peripheral blood. Written as DNA, the CDR3 is TGTGCCAGCAGTGAGAATAGCGGGGGGCCAGATACGCAGTATTTT. Translating it yields CASSENSGGPDTQYF. Supplemented by reference TRBV25-1 and TRBJ2-3, the full variable domain reads EADIYQTPRYLVIGTGKKITLECSQTMGHDKMYWYQQDPGMELHLIHYSYGVNSTEKGDLSSESTVSRIRTEHFPLTLESARPSHTSQYLCASSENSGGPDTQYFGPGTRLTVL.